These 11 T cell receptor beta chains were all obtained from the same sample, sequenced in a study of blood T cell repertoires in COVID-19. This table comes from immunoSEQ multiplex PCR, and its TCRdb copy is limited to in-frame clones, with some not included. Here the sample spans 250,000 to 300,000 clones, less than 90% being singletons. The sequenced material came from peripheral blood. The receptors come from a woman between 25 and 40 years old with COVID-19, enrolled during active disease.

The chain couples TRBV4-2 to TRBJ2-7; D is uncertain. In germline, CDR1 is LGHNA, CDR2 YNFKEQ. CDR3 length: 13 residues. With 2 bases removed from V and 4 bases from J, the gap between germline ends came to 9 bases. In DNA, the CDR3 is TGTGCCAGCAGCCAATCTGTCAGTTACGAGCAGTACTTC. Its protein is CASSQSVSYEQYF.

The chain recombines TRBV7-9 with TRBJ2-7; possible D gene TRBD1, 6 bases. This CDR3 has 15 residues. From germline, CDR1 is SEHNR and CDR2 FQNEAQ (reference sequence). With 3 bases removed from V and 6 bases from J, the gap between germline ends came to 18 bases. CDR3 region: CASSFWGPGLGEQYF. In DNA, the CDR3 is TGTGCCAGCAGCTTCTGGGGGCCGGGCTTGGGCGAGCAGTACTTC.

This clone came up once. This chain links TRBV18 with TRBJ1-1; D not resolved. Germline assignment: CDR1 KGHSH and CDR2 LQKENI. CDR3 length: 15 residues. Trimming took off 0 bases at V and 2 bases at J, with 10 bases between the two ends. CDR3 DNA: TGTGCCAGCTCACCACCCTCCCGACAAAACACTGAAGCTTTCTTT. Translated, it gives CASSPPSRQNTEAFF. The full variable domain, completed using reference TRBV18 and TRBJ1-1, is NAGVMQNPRHLVRRRGQEARLRCSPMKGHSHVYWYRQLPEEGLKFMVYLQKENIIDESGMPKERFSAEFPKEGPSILRIQQVVRGDSAAYFCASSPPSRQNTEAFFGQGTRLTVV.

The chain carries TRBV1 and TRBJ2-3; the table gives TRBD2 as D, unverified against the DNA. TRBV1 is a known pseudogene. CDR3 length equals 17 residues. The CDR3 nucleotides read TGCACCAGCAGCCAAGATGAGGTGACTGAAGTCACAGATACGCAGTATTTT. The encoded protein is CTSSQDEVTEVTDTQYF.

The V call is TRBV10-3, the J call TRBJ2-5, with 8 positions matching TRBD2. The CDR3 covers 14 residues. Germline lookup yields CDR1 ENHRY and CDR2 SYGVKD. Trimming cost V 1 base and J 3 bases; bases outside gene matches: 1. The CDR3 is CAISELGLEETQYF. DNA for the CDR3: TGTGCCATCAGTGAGTTGGGACTAGAAGAGACCCAGTACTTC.

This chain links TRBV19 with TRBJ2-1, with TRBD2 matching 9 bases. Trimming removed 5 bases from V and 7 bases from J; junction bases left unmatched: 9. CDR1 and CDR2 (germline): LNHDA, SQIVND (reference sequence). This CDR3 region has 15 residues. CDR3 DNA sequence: TGTGCCAGTAGTCAGGGGCTAGCGGGGAGGAATGAGCAGTTCTTC. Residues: CASSQGLAGRNEQFF.

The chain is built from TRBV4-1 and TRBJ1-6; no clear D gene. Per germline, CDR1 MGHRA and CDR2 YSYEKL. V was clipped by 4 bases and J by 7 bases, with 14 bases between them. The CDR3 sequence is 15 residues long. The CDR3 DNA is TGCGCCAGCAGCCTGGGCGTAGAACCGAATTCACCCCTCCACTTT. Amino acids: CASSLGVEPNSPLHF.

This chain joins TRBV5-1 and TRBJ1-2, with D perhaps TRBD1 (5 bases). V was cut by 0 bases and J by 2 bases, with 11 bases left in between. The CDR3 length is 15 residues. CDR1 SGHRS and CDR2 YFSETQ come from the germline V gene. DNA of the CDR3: TGCGCCAGCAGCTTGGAACGGGGGACCAACTATGGCTACACCTTC. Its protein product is CASSLERGTNYGYTF.

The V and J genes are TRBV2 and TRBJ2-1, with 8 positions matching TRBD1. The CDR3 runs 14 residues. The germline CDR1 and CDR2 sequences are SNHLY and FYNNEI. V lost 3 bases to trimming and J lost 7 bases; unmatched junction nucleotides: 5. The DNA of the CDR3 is TGTGCCAGCAGTGAGGGACAGGTTCTAAATGAGCAGTTCTTC. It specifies CASSEGQVLNEQFF.

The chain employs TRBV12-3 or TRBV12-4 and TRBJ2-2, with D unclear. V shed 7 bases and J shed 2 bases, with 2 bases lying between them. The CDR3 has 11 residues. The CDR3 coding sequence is TGTGCCAGCACAAACACCGGGGAGCTGTTTTTT. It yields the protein CASTNTGELFF.

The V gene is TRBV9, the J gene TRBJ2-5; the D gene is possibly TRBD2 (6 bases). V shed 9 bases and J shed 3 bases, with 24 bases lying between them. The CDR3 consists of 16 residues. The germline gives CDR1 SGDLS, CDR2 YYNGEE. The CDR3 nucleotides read TGTGCCACCCCCCCAGGTAATCTCGGAGGGGAAGAGACCCAGTACTTC. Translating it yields CATPPGNLGGEETQYF.